These 24 T cell receptor beta chains share one sample of origin, sequenced in a study of metastatic and nonmetastatic thyroid tumors. Nobody among the patients had been given any treatment before thyroid surgery. MiXCR was used by TCRdb to re-call the PCR reads. The sample has 10,000 to 15,000 clones; over 25% are singletons. Input material: tumor tissue. The receptors were gathered from a female donor with papillary thyroid cancer or a benign thyroid nodule (not recorded which). Some clones in this sample may be carry-over from other donors' samples.

In its sample, this clone is medium-sized (0.01 to 0.1%). The chain combines TRBV20-1 with TRBJ2-7; D possibly matches TRBD1 or TRBD2 (7 bases each). CDR1 and CDR2 (germline): DFQATT, SNEGSKA (reference sequence). V was cut by 7 bases and J by 3 bases, with 22 bases left in between. The CDR3 extends over 15 amino acids. For the CDR3, the DNA is TGCAGTGGGTTAGAGGGGGCTAGCGGATTCTACGAGCAGTACTTC. Translated: CSGLEGASGFYEQYF.

This clone came up many times. The chain carries TRBV9 and TRBJ2-1; a possible D gene is TRBD2 (6 bases). CDR3 length equals 16 residues. In germline, CDR1 is SGDLS, CDR2 YYNGEE. The V end lost 3 bases, the J end lost 6 bases, and 19 bases lay between the germline ends. The CDR3 bases are TGTGCCAGCAGCGCGGGCGGGGCGGGTGATCGCAATGAGCAGTTCTTC. Translated, it gives CASSAGGAGDRNEQFF.

The CDR3 here is CASSLGIRVHEQYF. The CDR3, as DNA: TGCGCCAGCAGCTTGGGTATTAGGGTCCACGAGCAGTACTTC. The chain recombines TRBV5-1 with TRBJ2-7; D unclear. Germline V CDR1 and CDR2: SGHRS, YFSETQ. Trimming took off 0 bases at V and 5 bases at J, with 12 bases between the two ends. This CDR3 is 14 amino acids long. The complete variable domain, with remaining parts taken from reference TRBV5-1 and TRBJ2-7, reads KAGVTQTPRYLIKTRGQQVTLSCSPISGHRSVSWYQQTPGQGLQFLFEYFSETQRNKGNFPGRFSGRQFSNSRSEMNVSTLELGDSALYLCASSLGIRVHEQYFGPGTRLTVT.

This clone was seen just once. This chain joins TRBV7-8 and TRBJ2-7, with TRBD2 matching 16 bases. The CDR3 consists of 18 residues. Germline V gene data show CDR1 as SGHVS and CDR2 as FQNEAQ. V gave up 5 bases and J gave up 5 bases; unmatched junction bases: 12. This CDR3 reads CASSPGTSGRALLDEQYF. CDR3 sequence (DNA): TGTGCCAGCAGCCCGGGGACTAGCGGGAGGGCCCTTCTCGACGAGCAGTACTTC. Supplemented by reference TRBV7-8 and TRBJ2-7, the full variable domain reads GAGVSQSPRYKVAKRGQDVALRCDPISGHVSLFWYQQALGQGPEFLTYFQNEAQLDKSGLPSDRFFAERPEGSVSTLKIQRTQQEDSAVYLCASSPGTSGRALLDEQYFGPGTRLTVT.

This clone was seen a handful of times. The conserved final phenylalanine or tryptophan is absent from the CDR3, which likely points to a read error. This rearrangement joins TRBV2 to TRBJ2-7; D not certain. There are 12 residues in the CDR3. The germline gives CDR1 SNHLY, CDR2 FYNNEI. The CDR3 spells CARSEVVHEQYL. In DNA form, the CDR3 reads TGTGCCAGAAGTGAGGTCGTCCACGAGCAGTACCTC.

The chain recombines TRBV2 with TRBJ1-5; D might be TRBD1 (6 bases). Germline lookup yields CDR1 SNHLY and CDR2 FYNNEI. This CDR3 is built from 17 residues. Trimming stripped 8 bases from V and 6 bases from J, with 26 bases between. The CDR3 nucleotides read TGTGCCAGCGGTGTTGGGAACAGGGCGCGAGAGAGTCAGCCCCAGCATTTT. It translates to CASGVGNRARESQPQHF.

On this clone itself: Given the absence of the conserved phenylalanine or tryptophan at the CDR3 end, a read error is likely. The limits of the CDR3 on the DNA are not certain, so only TCRdb's listed CDR3 is given. V and J are TRBV19 and TRBJ1-5; the table's D gene call, TRBD1, was not cross checked with the DNA. Germline V gives CDR1 LNHDA, CDR2 SQIVND (reference sequence). The CDR3 totals 17 residues, both ends included. CDR3 protein: CASTPCPPGTFNQPHHS.

The V and J genes are TRBV2 and TRBJ1-5; D is undetermined. The CDR3 loop spans 13 amino acids. V lost 7 bases and J 5 bases, leaving 12 bases between the germline ends. Per germline, CDR1 SNHLY and CDR2 FYNNEI. The CDR3 loop reads CASILWGDQPQHF. CDR3 sequence (DNA): TGTGCCAGCATACTTTGGGGTGATCAGCCCCAGCATTTT.

The chain carries TRBV12-3 or TRBV12-4 and TRBJ2-7, with D possibly TRBD2 on 6 matching bases. There are 11 residues in the CDR3. Trimming stripped 8 bases from V and 10 bases from J, with 15 bases between. The CDR3 here is CASSGGLHQYF. CDR3 nucleotides: TGTGCCAGCTCTGGGGGACTTCATCAGTACTTC.

This chain uses TRBV6-1 with TRBJ2-2; D is undetermined. The V gene lost 7 bases and the J gene lost 6 bases, with 15 bases spanning the gap. Per the germline V gene, CDR1 is MNHNS and CDR2 is SASEGT. The length of the CDR3 is 14 residues. The CDR3 protein is CASTMTLFAGELFF. Written as DNA, the CDR3 is TGTGCCAGCACCATGACATTATTCGCCGGGGAGCTGTTTTTT.

This chain connects TRBV6-1 to TRBJ2-3; 12 bases line up with TRBD2. Germline V gene sequence: CDR1 MNHNS, CDR2 SASEGT. The length of the CDR3 is 17 residues. With V trimmed by 4 bases and J by 4 bases, 9 bases remained unmatched. The CDR3: CASSGATSGRGPDTQYF. CDR3 nucleotides: TGTGCCAGCAGTGGAGCGACTAGCGGGAGAGGCCCAGATACGCAGTATTTT.

At least ten counts were recorded for this clone. The germline gene is not matched at one end of the junction; a read error may be the cause. The chain recombines TRBV6-1 with TRBJ2-7; D is possibly TRBD2 (5 bases). Looked up from germline, CDR1 is MNHNS and CDR2 is SASEGT. There are 13 residues in the CDR3. The CDR3 DNA is TGTGCCAGCGGAGGACTCCTACTTCACGAGCAGTGCTTC. This sequence encodes CASGGLLLHEQCF.

The CDR3 reads CAISGLAGSYEQYF. For the CDR3, the DNA is TGTGCCATTTCGGGACTAGCGGGTTCTTACGAGCAGTACTTC. The genes are TRBV6-1 and TRBJ2-7, with 12 bases identical to TRBD2. The CDR3 runs 14 residues. Germline V gives CDR1 MNHNS, CDR2 SASEGT. V dropped 10 bases and J dropped 4; count of bases not matched to a gene: 8.

This clone was counted between two and nine times. CDR3 loop: CASSPTVAEWWTDTQYF. In DNA, the CDR3 is TGTGCCAGCAGTCCCACGGTAGCGGAGTGGTGGACAGATACGCAGTATTTT. The chain couples TRBV27 to TRBJ2-3, with D possibly TRBD2 on 6 matching bases. V shed 5 bases and J shed 3 bases, with 21 bases lying between them. There are 17 residues in the CDR3. Germline V CDR1 and CDR2: MNHEY, SMNVEV (reference sequence).

This clone was seen repeatedly, ten times or more. V gene TRBV5-1 combines with J gene TRBJ2-5, with D perhaps TRBD1 or TRBD2 (5 bases each). This CDR3 has 15 amino acids. Trimming removed 3 bases at V and 5 bases at J, with 17 bases between. Germline V gene data show CDR1 as SGHRS and CDR2 as YFSETQ. As DNA, the CDR3 is TGCGCCAGCAGCTACCTTCCGGAGAGGGACGAGACCCAGTACTTC. Protein sequence: CASSYLPERDETQYF.

This clone has a count of ten or more. The chain has TRBV2 and TRBJ2-3; D is possibly TRBD2 (6 bases). CDR3 size: 16 residues. The germline CDR1 and CDR2 sequences are SNHLY and FYNNEI. The V and J ends lost 5 bases and 0 bases respectively, with 15 bases between them. The CDR3 loop reads CASSTGDLPSTDTQYF. CDR3 DNA sequence: TGTGCCAGCAGTACGGGGGACCTCCCTAGCACAGATACGCAGTATTTT.

This clone was seen a single time. This sequence joins TRBV6-5 and TRBJ1-1; 10 bases fit TRBD1. CDR3 length: 15 amino acids. Germline values: CDR1 MNHEY, CDR2 SVGAGI. V trimming: 0 bases; J trimming: 4 bases; junction bases outside the gene matches: 2. DNA of the CDR3: TGTGCCAGCAGTTACTCGAGGACAGGGGGCACTGAAGCTTTCTTT. Translated, it gives CASSYSRTGGTEAFF.

This clone was observed a handful of times. At one boundary the junction diverges from the germline segment, which might be a read error. This chain links TRBV28 with TRBJ1-2; maybe TRBD1 (5 bases). Germline V gene sequence: CDR1 MDHEN, CDR2 SYDVKM. This CDR3 has 16 residues. The CDR3 protein is CASIPRDGLLDYVYTF. CDR3 nucleotide sequence: TGTGCCAGCATCCCCCGGGACGGTCTGTTAGACTATGTCTACACCTTC.

This clone was picked up many times. The chain uses TRBV14 and TRBJ2-1, with 13 nucleotides matching TRBD2. V trimming: 0 bases; J trimming: 10 bases; junction bases outside the gene matches: 15. Per germline, CDR1 SGHDN and CDR2 FVKESK. This CDR3 comprises 19 residues. The CDR3 nucleotides read TGTGCCAGCAGCCAAGATGAAAGAAAGACTAGCGGGAGGCCGGGGGAGCAGTTCTTC. It is translated as CASSQDERKTSGRPGEQFF.

Only a few counts were recorded for this clone. This chain connects TRBV12-3 or TRBV12-4 to TRBJ2-7; TRBD1 matches 7 bases. The CDR3 is 13 amino acids. As DNA, the CDR3 is TGTGACAGATTGGGACAGTTCTCCTACGAGCAGTACTTC. Its translation is CDRLGQFSYEQYF.

The sample holds many counts of this clone. V and J are TRBV4-1 and TRBJ2-7; TRBD1 matches 9 bases. CDR1 is MGHRA and CDR2 is YSYEKL in the germline V gene. V gave up 1 base and J gave up 5 bases; unmatched junction bases: 12. The CDR3 runs 17 residues. The CDR3 region is CASSQVKGTGNYDEQYF. The DNA of the CDR3 is TGCGCCAGCAGCCAAGTAAAGGGGACAGGGAATTACGACGAGCAGTACTTC.

This clone ranks as medium-sized. The V call is TRBV7-9, the J call TRBJ2-2; TRBD2 is a possible D gene (5 bases). Germline-derived CDR1 and CDR2 are SEHNR and FQNEAQ (reference sequence). This CDR3 region has 15 residues. The V end was cut by 1 base, the J end by 4 bases, with 10 bases between. The CDR3 nucleotides read TGTGCCAGCAGCTTAGGGAGAGGAGGCACCGGGGAGCTGTTTTTT. This encodes CASSLGRGGTGELFF.

The chain is built from TRBV20-1 and TRBJ2-7; maybe TRBD2 (5 bases). Germline lookup yields CDR1 DFQATT and CDR2 SNEGSKA (reference sequence). V was clipped by 1 base and J by 1 base, with 14 bases between them. This CDR3 spans 15 amino acids. In DNA form, the CDR3 reads TGCAGTGCTAGAGCCCAAAACGGGAAGTCCTACGAGCAGTACTTC. It encodes CSARAQNGKSYEQYF.

In this sample, this clone turned up many times. This chain uses TRBV7-9 with TRBJ2-3; TRBD2 matches 10 bases. Germline assignment: CDR1 SEHNR and CDR2 FQNEAQ (reference sequence). The length of the CDR3 is 16 residues. V gave up 6 bases and J gave up 3 bases; unmatched junction bases: 9. In DNA form, the CDR3 reads TGTGCCAGCAGTTCTCCTAGCGGGAGTTGGACAGATACGCAGTATTTT. Its translation: CASSSPSGSWTDTQYF. Full variable domain (outside the CDR3, taken from reference TRBV7-9 and TRBJ2-3): DTGVSQNPRHKITKRGQNVTFRCDPISEHNRLYWYRQTLGQGPEFLTYFQNEAQLEKSRLLSDRFSAERPKGSFSTLEIQRTEQGDSAMYLCASSSPSGSWTDTQYFGPGTRLTVL.